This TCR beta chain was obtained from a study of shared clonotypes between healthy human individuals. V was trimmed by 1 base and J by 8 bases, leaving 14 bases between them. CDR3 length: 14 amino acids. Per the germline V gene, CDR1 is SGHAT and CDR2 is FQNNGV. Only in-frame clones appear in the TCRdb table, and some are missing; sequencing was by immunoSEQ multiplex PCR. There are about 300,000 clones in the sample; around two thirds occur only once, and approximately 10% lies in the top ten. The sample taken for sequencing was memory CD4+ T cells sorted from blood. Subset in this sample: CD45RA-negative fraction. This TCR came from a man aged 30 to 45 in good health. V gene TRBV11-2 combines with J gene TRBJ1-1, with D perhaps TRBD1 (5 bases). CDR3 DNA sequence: TGTGCCAGCAGCTTAGCCGGGACGTCTCGAGAAGCTTTCTTT. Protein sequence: CASSLAGTSREAFF.